The subject of this entry is one TCR beta chain. This table comes from immunoSEQ multiplex PCR, and its TCRdb copy is limited to in-frame clones, with some not included. Of 95,000 to 100,000 clones in the sample, approximately 90% are singletons; the top ten hold roughly 0.6%. The time point here: baseline, week 1 (first vaccination visit). Treatment here: pre-vaccination baseline after standard-of-care therapy. The data originate from a study of a mutant IDH1 vaccine in newly diagnosed glioma. The receptor comes from a woman aged 50 to 60 with glioma. The specimen was PBMCs, collected from a glioma patient treated with radiotherapy, temozolomide or both.

This CDR3 is CASSLGGVNEQFF. The CDR3 region has the DNA TGTGCCAGCAGCTTAGGAGGGGTAAATGAGCAGTTCTTC. This chain uses TRBV7-3 with TRBJ2-1; TRBD2 might be the D (6 bases). The ends were cut back, 2 bases at V and 7 bases at J, with 9 bases in the middle. Germline V gene sequence: CDR1 SGHTA, CDR2 FQGTGA. The CDR3 loop spans 13 amino acids.